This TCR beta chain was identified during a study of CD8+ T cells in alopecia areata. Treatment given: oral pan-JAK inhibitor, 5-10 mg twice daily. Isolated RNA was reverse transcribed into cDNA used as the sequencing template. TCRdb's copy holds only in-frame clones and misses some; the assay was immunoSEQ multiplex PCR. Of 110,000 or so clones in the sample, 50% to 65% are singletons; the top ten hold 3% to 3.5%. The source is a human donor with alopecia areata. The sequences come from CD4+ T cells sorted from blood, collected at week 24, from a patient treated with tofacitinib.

The CDR3 bases are TGTGCCAGCAGTTACCAGGGAAATACGCAGTATTTT. This encodes CASSYQGNTQYF. The J gene is TRBJ2-3, the V gene TRBV6-5; D might be TRBD1 (5 bases). CDR1 and CDR2 from the germline V gene are MNHEY and SVGAGI. V shed 2 bases and J shed 7 bases, with 7 bases lying between them. The CDR3 covers 12 residues.